This T cell receptor beta chain was captured in a study of cytomegalovirus exposure and HLA in healthy donors. Repertoires were generated with immunoSEQ multiplex PCR, while TCRdb's copy carries only in-frame clones and drops some. The sample has tens of thousands of clones, around 90% seen once; the top ten hold roughly 1.9%. The CDR3 is made up of 15 amino acids. Per the germline V gene, CDR1 is SGHKS and CDR2 is YYEKEE (reference sequence). The trim removed 4 bases at V and 1 base at J, leaving 6 bases unmatched. Of note for this clone: Its antigen is undetermined.

Study-level results: Investigators reported some 150 TCR beta chains as tied to cytomegalovirus. In vitro testing confirmed a few CMV-associated chains as specific for CMV antigens. Accounts indicate the classifier identified cytomegalovirus status with strong specificity and sensitivity.

The sample was PBMCs. The V call is TRBV5-5, the J call TRBJ2-7; 9 bases align to TRBD1. This receptor was obtained from a man aged 25-45 years in good health and CMV-seronegative. CDR3 DNA: TGTGCCAGCAGCGTGACAGGGGGGTGGTCCTACGAGCAGTACTTC. This gives the protein CASSVTGGWSYEQYF. Full variable domain (missing parts from reference TRBV5-5 and TRBJ2-7): DAGVTQSPTHLIKTRGQQVTLRCSPISGHKSVSWYQQVLGQGPQFIFQYYEKEERGRGNFPDRFSARQFPNYSSELNVNALLLGDSALYLCASSVTGGWSYEQYFGPGTRLTVT.